The table lists the clone carrying this T cell receptor beta chain with many counts. Its antigen remains unidentified. This specimen comes from a study of T-cell reconstitution after alpha-beta-depleted transplantation in children. Study-wide findings and caveats: Where some patients showed high TCRbeta diversity at day 60, it came from recipient T cells and thymic progenitors that had survived. By one year post-transplant, T-cell counts and diversity largely arose from T cells that were newly produced. Several hundred graft clones that had expanded were reportedly the source of alpha-beta T cells about two months after transplant.

This CDR3 contains 15 residues. With 6 bases removed from V and 4 bases from J, the gap between germline ends came to 19 bases. TCRbeta library construction was performed incorporating unique molecular identifiers. TCRdb re-derived calls from the PCR reads in MiXCR, one entry per CDR3 protein. The sample consists of hundreds of thousands of distinct CDR3 sequences, around 12% of them appearing once. The V call is TRBV12-3 or TRBV12-4, the J call TRBJ2-7; D uncertain. The receptor's source is a girl aged 2-15 years with congenital amegakaryocytic thrombocytopenia, due to receive a stem cell transplant. Sequenced here: PBMCs, sampled before TCRalphabeta/CD19-depleted stem cell transplant. The CDR3 coding sequence is TGTGCCAGCAGACCCGACTTTGCCTTCGGGTACGAGCAGTACTTC. Translated: CASRPDFAFGYEQYF.